Below, one T cell receptor beta chain is given with its context. Antigen unknown. This may be a read error: a much more frequent sequence differs by one nucleotide. Healthy Caucasian individuals from Russia aged about 6 to 100 were enrolled as donors. This sample was taken from a study of blood T cells in healthy people across ages. Study-wide context: In model experiments, template switching was able to capture about one barcoded beta molecule for every two T cells that were present.

Next came a second PCR, run for roughly 6 to 11 cycles, which used a sample-barcoded 5' primer along with a J-beta primer mix. Tagging of each cDNA molecule was performed by a template-switch adaptor with 12 random nucleotides. TCRdb reprocessed the 5' RACE reads via MiXCR and lists one record per CDR3 protein. The profile shows around 1,700,000 distinct CDR3 sequences, about 30% of them singletons. The CDR3 has 13 residues. In germline, CDR1 is SGHKS, CDR2 YYEKEE (reference sequence). Study-wide results and limits: Among long-lived donors, naive CD4+ cells were more numerous and diversity higher than in aged donors.

The sequence was collected from a woman aged 30 to 39 in good health. This chain links TRBV5-5 with TRBJ2-7; no definite D call. The better agreement between TRBJ2-5 and the DNA end casts doubt on the J call. Specimen: blood. CDR3: CACSFQPGETQYF. DNA of the CDR3: TGTGCCTGCAGCTTCCAGCCGGGCGAGACCCAGTACTTC.